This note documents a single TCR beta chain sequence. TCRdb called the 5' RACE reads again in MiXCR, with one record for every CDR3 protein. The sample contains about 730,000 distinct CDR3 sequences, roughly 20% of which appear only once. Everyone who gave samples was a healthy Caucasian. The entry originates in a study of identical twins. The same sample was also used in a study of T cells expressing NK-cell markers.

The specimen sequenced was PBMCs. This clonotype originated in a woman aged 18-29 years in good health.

The CDR3 region has the DNA TGTGCCAGCAGTGAATTGGGGACAGGAGTCGTTCAGCCCCAGCATTTT. Translated: CASSELGTGVVQPQHF. The chain joins TRBV25-1 to TRBJ1-5, with 8 positions matching TRBD1. The CDR3 totals 16 residues. Germline V gene sequence: CDR1 MGHDK, CDR2 SYGVNS. The ends lost 1 base at V and 6 bases at J; junction bases unmatched: 8.